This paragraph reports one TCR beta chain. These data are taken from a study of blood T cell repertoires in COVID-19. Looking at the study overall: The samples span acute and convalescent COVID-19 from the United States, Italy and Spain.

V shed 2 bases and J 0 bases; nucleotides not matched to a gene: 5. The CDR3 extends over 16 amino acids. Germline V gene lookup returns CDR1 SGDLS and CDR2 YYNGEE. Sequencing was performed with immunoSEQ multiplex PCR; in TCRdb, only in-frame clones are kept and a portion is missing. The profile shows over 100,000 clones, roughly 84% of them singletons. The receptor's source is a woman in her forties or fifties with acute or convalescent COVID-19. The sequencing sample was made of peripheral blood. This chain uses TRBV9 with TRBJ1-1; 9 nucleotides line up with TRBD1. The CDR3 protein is CASSVEDRGLNTEAFF. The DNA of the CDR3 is TGTGCCAGCAGCGTCGAGGACAGGGGACTGAACACTGAAGCTTTCTTT.